The present T cell receptor beta chain was sequenced within a study of control samples from healthy donors and cancer patients. Libraries were prepared by immunoSEQ multiplex PCR; TCRdb keeps only in-frame clonotypes and omits some of them. This table has around 90,000 clones, roughly 86% appearing once. On this clone: The junction and the germline gene differ at one end; a read error may be behind it.

The germline V gene encodes CDR1 SGHAT and CDR2 FQNNGV. The length of the CDR3 is 16 residues. The source is a young man in good health. The chain links TRBV11-2 to TRBJ2-3; maybe TRBD2 (8 bases). The sequenced sample consisted of blood. The CDR3 sequence is CASSVEGAGGPDTQYF. DNA for the CDR3: TGTGCCAGCAGCGTAGAGGGGGCGGGGGGCCCAGATACGCAGTATTTT.